The 29 T cell receptor beta chains listed next were all sequenced from one sample in a study of T cell responses to AZD1222 COVID-19 vaccine. Only in-frame clones appear in the TCRdb table, and some are missing; sequencing was by immunoSEQ multiplex PCR. The table records more than 140,000 clones, roughly 88% of them present only once. The sequences come from peripheral blood, collected on day 0 of AZD1222 vaccination. The receptors shown here come from an adult in good health.

CDR3 region: CAGSLGQNTEAFF. The CDR3 DNA reads TGTGCCGGAAGCCTCGGGCAGAACACTGAAGCTTTCTTT. The chain recombines TRBV7-9 with TRBJ1-1; D is uncertain. From germline, CDR1 is SEHNR and CDR2 FQNEAQ (reference sequence). This CDR3 contains 13 residues. The germline V and J ends were trimmed by 11 bases and 1 base, with 14 bases remaining between them.

Here the CDR3 DNA reads TGTGCCAGCAGCTTAGGGGGCGGGGGCACATACGAGCAGTACTTC. Translation: CASSLGGGGTYEQYF. J is TRBJ2-7 and V is TRBV7-2; tentatively, D is TRBD2 (7 bases). Trimming left V 1 base short and J 4 bases short, with 14 bases between. Germline V gene lookup returns CDR1 SGHTA and CDR2 FQGNSA. The CDR3 extends over 15 amino acids.

This clone is a singleton in its sample. J is TRBJ2-7 and V is TRBV5-1, with D perhaps matching TRBD2 (5 bases). The V gene lost 4 bases and the J gene lost 5 bases, with 13 bases spanning the gap. The CDR3 runs 13 residues. Germline CDR1 and CDR2: SGHRS and YFSETQ. The CDR3 DNA is TGCGCCAGCAGCCCGTTTAGCGAAAACGAGCAGTACTTC. It specifies CASSPFSENEQYF. The full variable domain, completed using reference TRBV5-1 and TRBJ2-7, is KAGVTQTPRYLIKTRGQQVTLSCSPISGHRSVSWYQQTPGQGLQFLFEYFSETQRNKGNFPGRFSGRQFSNSRSEMNVSTLELGDSALYLCASSPFSENEQYFGPGTRLTVT.

V usage is TRBV29-1 and J usage is TRBJ1-1; perhaps TRBD1 as D (6 bases). The CDR3 sequence is 12 residues long. Germline V gene data show CDR1 as SQVTM and CDR2 as ANQGSEA. Trimming removed 7 bases at V and 1 base at J, with 10 bases between. The CDR3 sequence is CSADRSNTEAFF. DNA of the CDR3: TGCAGCGCTGACAGGTCGAACACTGAAGCTTTCTTT. Together with reference TRBV29-1 and TRBJ1-1, the CDR3 gives the full variable domain: SAVISQKPSRDICQRGTSLTIQCQVDSQVTMMFWYRQQPGQSLTLIATANQGSEATYESGFVIDKFPISRPNLTFSTLTVSNMSPEDSSIYLCSADRSNTEAFFGQGTRLTVV.

V usage is TRBV7-8 and J usage is TRBJ2-7; maybe TRBD2 (6 bases). The CDR3 is made up of 15 amino acids. The V gene lost 1 base and the J gene lost 1 base, with 11 bases spanning the gap. In germline, CDR1 is SGHVS, CDR2 FQNEAQ. CDR3: CASSLERAPSYEQYF. CDR3 coding DNA: TGTGCCAGCAGCTTAGAGCGGGCCCCGTCCTACGAGCAGTACTTC.

The CDR3 DNA follows: TGTGCCAGCAGCCAAGTTTTTGGCGGGACGAGTCAGGGCTACACCTTC. Residues: CASSQVFGGTSQGYTF. V is TRBV4-2 and J is TRBJ1-2; weak D call: TRBD1 (5 bases). The germline gives CDR1 LGHNA, CDR2 YNFKEQ. V lost 1 base, J lost 8 bases, and 20 bases lay in between. There are 16 residues in the CDR3.

This clone showed up just once. The rearrangement links TRBV5-3 to TRBJ2-5; TRBD2 matches 7 bases. TRBV5-3 is designated an ORF whose function remains uncertain. This CDR3 spans 16 amino acids. The V gene end was trimmed by 4 bases and the J gene end by 4 bases; junction bases not matched to a gene: 13. DNA of the CDR3: TGTGCCAGAAGCCCCCGGACTAGTAGTGGGGGAGAGACCCAGTACTTC. Protein: CARSPRTSSGGETQYF.

The CDR3 region has the DNA TGTGCCTGGAAAGCGGGACCTTACAATGAGCAGTTCTTC. This gives the protein CAWKAGPYNEQFF. The chain carries TRBV6-5 and TRBJ2-1, with TRBD2 identical over 7 bases. This CDR3 is built from 13 residues. Losses at the gene ends were 11 bases for V and 4 bases for J; bases not matched to a gene: 8. Germline V gene lookup returns CDR1 MNHEY and CDR2 SVGAGI.

This chain connects TRBV5-1 to TRBJ2-2; the D is unclear. The V end was cut by 0 bases, the J end by 7 bases, with 4 bases between. The CDR3 totals 12 residues. Germline V lookup: CDR1 SGHRS, CDR2 YFSETQ. The CDR3 bases are TGCGCCAGCAGCTTGGCCGGCGGGGAGCTGTTTTTT. Translated, it gives CASSLAGGELFF.

The chain has TRBV27 and TRBJ1-2; D unresolved. The V end was cut by 6 bases, the J end by 5 bases, with 16 bases between. Germline V gene sequence: CDR1 MNHEY, CDR2 SMNVEV (reference sequence). This CDR3 contains 14 residues. The CDR3 DNA reads TGTGCCAGCAGCCCACGGAGCCTTCTATATGGCTACACCTTC. This codes for CASSPRSLLYGYTF.

The chain joins TRBV28 to TRBJ2-1; 9 bases align to TRBD2. CDR1 MDHEN and CDR2 SYDVKM come from the germline V gene. J gave up 4 bases and V 7 bases, and 5 bases lay outside the gene matches. The CDR3 loop spans 14 amino acids. The CDR3 DNA is TGTGCCAGCACCTGGAGCGGGAGGTACAATGAGCAGTTCTTC. It encodes CASTWSGRYNEQFF.

This chain connects TRBV9 to TRBJ1-2, with no clear D. The CDR3 is 13 amino acids. Deletions cut 4 bases from V and 8 bases from J, with 15 bases between. Germline V CDR1 and CDR2: SGDLS, YYNGEE. The CDR3 coding sequence is TGTGCCAGCAGCTCGCGGGTCTTCCACGGCTACACCTTC. Translating gives CASSSRVFHGYTF. The variable domain in full, with the rest retrieved from reference TRBV9 and TRBJ1-2, is DSGVTQTPKHLITATGQRVTLRCSPRSGDLSVYWYQQSLDQGLQFLIQYYNGEERAKGNILERFSAQQFPDLHSELNLSSLELGDSALYFCASSSRVFHGYTFGSGTRLTVV.

The V call is TRBV29-1, the J call TRBJ1-2; no clear D gene. The V end lost 3 bases, the J end lost 2 bases, and 7 bases lay between the germline ends. Germline CDR1 and CDR2: SQVTM and ANQGSEA. This CDR3 has 12 amino acids. The chain's CDR3 is CSVDQVNYGYTF. The CDR3 DNA sequence: TGCAGCGTTGACCAGGTGAACTATGGCTACACCTTC.

The chain is built from TRBV19 and TRBJ1-3; maybe TRBD1 (5 bases). V dropped 4 bases and J dropped 0 bases, with 16 bases sitting between them. Germline-derived CDR1 and CDR2 are LNHDA and SQIVND (reference sequence). CDR3 length equals 17 residues. The CDR3 spells CASSKGPGPGSGNTIYF. CDR3 nucleotide sequence: TGTGCCAGTAGTAAGGGACCGGGCCCCGGCTCTGGAAACACCATATATTTT.

This chain uses TRBV2 with TRBJ1-6; TRBD1 matches 8 bases. Germline V gene lookup returns CDR1 SNHLY and CDR2 FYNNEI. The CDR3 is 14 amino acids. J gave up 8 bases and V 9 bases, and 9 bases lay outside the gene matches. The CDR3 coding sequence is TGTGCCAGTCAGGACAGGGTTTATGATTCACCCCTCCACTTT. Translated, it gives CASQDRVYDSPLHF.

The chain carries TRBV4-2 and TRBJ1-6; weak D call: TRBD1 (5 bases). The germline V and J ends were trimmed by 0 bases and 9 bases, with 15 bases remaining between them. There are 16 residues in the CDR3. The germline gives CDR1 LGHNA, CDR2 YNFKEQ. CDR3 protein: CASSQEGEEGASPLHF. DNA of the CDR3: TGTGCCAGCAGCCAAGAGGGGGAGGAGGGTGCTTCACCCCTCCACTTT.

The chain couples TRBV6-1 to TRBJ2-3, with D possibly being TRBD1 (7 bases). Trimming removed 2 bases at V and 3 bases at J, with 12 bases between. Germline V CDR1 and CDR2: MNHNS, SASEGT. The CDR3 has 15 amino acids. CDR3 amino acids: CASSERRGRTDTQYF. The CDR3 nucleotides read TGTGCCAGCAGTGAACGGAGGGGGCGTACAGATACGCAGTATTTT.

The chain joins TRBV7-9 to TRBJ1-1; tentative D call: TRBD1 (5 bases). The CDR3 is 11 amino acids. The germline V gene has CDR1 SEHNR and CDR2 FQNEAQ (reference sequence). V was trimmed by 3 bases and J by 7 bases, leaving 6 bases between them. CDR3 protein: CASSFDSEAFF. The CDR3 DNA follows: TGTGCCAGCAGCTTCGACAGTGAAGCTTTCTTT.

V gene TRBV5-1 combines with J gene TRBJ1-4; 7 positions match TRBD1. Germline-derived CDR1 and CDR2 are SGHRS and YFSETQ. The CDR3 is made up of 14 amino acids. Germline trimming cut 2 bases from V and 5 bases from J; bases unmatched to any gene: 3. The CDR3 region has the DNA TGCGCCAGCAGCTTAGGGGGCTCCAATGAAAAACTGTTTTTT. It encodes CASSLGGSNEKLFF.

The chain carries TRBV6-1 and TRBJ1-1; 7 bases line up with TRBD1. CDR1 and CDR2 from the germline V gene are MNHNS and SASEGT. The CDR3 has 16 residues. V lost 2 bases and J lost 1; bases outside the gene matches: 7. CDR3 coding DNA: TGTGCCAGCAGTGAAAAAGGGAGGGGGCAGAACACTGAAGCTTTCTTT. It encodes CASSEKGRGQNTEAFF.

Only one count was recorded for this clone. The chain recombines TRBV6-2 or TRBV6-3 with TRBJ2-7, with 9 bases that match TRBD2. The CDR3 spans 15 residues. Germline V gives CDR1 MNHEY, CDR2 SVGEGT. The junction had 12 bases not matched to a gene; V was cut back by 5 bases and J by 7 bases. The CDR3 protein is CASSRFAGGFEEQYF. The CDR3 nucleotides read TGTGCCAGCAGTCGCTTTGCGGGAGGGTTTGAAGAGCAGTACTTC.

This clone was seen only once. The genes are TRBV5-5 and TRBJ2-3; 14 nucleotides agree with TRBD2. Germline V lookup: CDR1 SGHKS, CDR2 YYEKEE (reference sequence). With V trimmed by 3 bases and J by 6 bases, 3 bases remained unmatched. The CDR3 is 15 amino acids. The CDR3 sequence is CASSSGLAGVDTQYF. The CDR3 DNA reads TGTGCCAGCAGCTCGGGACTAGCGGGAGTTGATACGCAGTATTTT. Together with reference TRBV5-5 and TRBJ2-3, the CDR3 gives the full variable domain: DAGVTQSPTHLIKTRGQQVTLRCSPISGHKSVSWYQQVLGQGPQFIFQYYEKEERGRGNFPDRFSARQFPNYSSELNVNALLLGDSALYLCASSSGLAGVDTQYFGPGTRLTVL.

As to this clone: At one end the junction does not follow the germline gene, possibly because of a read error. The chain is built from TRBV6-5 and TRBJ1-5; a possible D gene is TRBD1 (5 bases). CDR1 and CDR2 from the germline V gene are MNHEY and SVGAGI. The CDR3 extends over 14 amino acids. CDR3 nucleotides: TGTGCCAGCAGCTACTCTGGGGGGTATCAGCCCCAGCATTTT. Protein sequence: CASSYSGGYQPQHF.

In nucleotides, the CDR3 is TGTGCCAGCAGTTTACAAGGGTTGCATGGCTACACCTTC. Its protein is CASSLQGLHGYTF. The chain uses TRBV27 and TRBJ1-2, with D hard to call. Trimming took 2 bases from V and 6 from J, leaving 10 bases between them. This CDR3 is built from 13 residues. Germline CDR1 MNHEY, CDR2 SMNVEV (reference sequence).

The chain carries TRBV4-2 and TRBJ1-6; unclear D gene. This CDR3 has 15 residues. V shed 1 base and J shed 4 bases, with 8 bases lying between them. The germline gives CDR1 LGHNA, CDR2 YNFKEQ. The CDR3 sequence: CASSQATSYNSPLHF. For the CDR3, the DNA is TGTGCCAGCAGCCAAGCAACCAGTTATAATTCACCCCTCCACTTT.

This clone was observed a few times. The rearrangement joins TRBV29-1 to TRBJ1-2, with a tentative D call TRBD1 (5 bases). Trimming removed 2 bases at V and 8 bases at J, with 12 bases between. Germline CDR1 SQVTM, CDR2 ANQGSEA. The CDR3 runs to 12 residues. The CDR3 is CSVETPGGGYTF. Here the CDR3 DNA reads TGCAGCGTTGAAACCCCGGGGGGGGGCTACACCTTC.

By share of the sample, this clone is medium-sized. The chain couples TRBV6-4 to TRBJ2-1; TRBD2 aligns across 11 bases. The CDR3 runs 14 residues. Trimming took 3 bases from V and 6 from J; bases not matched to a gene: 1. Germline V gene data show CDR1 as MRHNA and CDR2 as SNTAGT. This CDR3 is CASSEGTSGNEQFF. The CDR3 region has the DNA TGTGCCAGCAGTGAGGGGACTAGCGGCAATGAGCAGTTCTTC.

The chain links TRBV13 to TRBJ2-3; unclear D gene. The CDR3 covers 13 residues. Germline values: CDR1 PRHDT, CDR2 FYEKMQ (reference sequence). V shed 3 bases and J shed 1 base, with 5 bases lying between them. CDR3 loop: CASSFRGTDTQYF. CDR3 DNA sequence: TGTGCCAGCAGCTTTCGGGGCACAGATACGCAGTATTTT.

The rearrangement joins TRBV7-8 to TRBJ1-1; 9 bases agree with TRBD1. This CDR3 region has 14 residues. Germline values: CDR1 SGHVS, CDR2 FQNEAQ. Trimming at V came to 6 bases and at J to 3 bases, leaving 5 bases not matched to a gene. This CDR3 reads CASRLTGGYTEAFF. CDR3 nucleotides: TGTGCCAGCAGGTTGACAGGGGGGTACACTGAAGCTTTCTTT.